This T cell receptor (beta chain) was identified in a study of cytomegalovirus exposure and HLA in healthy donors. 60 Vbeta and 13 Jbeta primers were used in PCR. Some clones are missing from TCRdb's copy, which holds only in-frame ones; the method was immunoSEQ multiplex PCR. Among about 160,000 clones listed, 80% to 90% were seen once. Sequenced input: PBMCs. The TCR sequence derives from a young man in good health and CMV-seronegative.

The CDR3 is CASSTDRISYEQYF. CDR3 DNA: TGTGCCAGCAGTACCGACAGGATCTCCTACGAGCAGTACTTC. V usage is TRBV6-5 and J usage is TRBJ2-7; weak D call: TRBD1 (6 bases). The CDR3 is made up of 14 amino acids. Trimming left V 5 bases short and J 0 bases short, with 11 bases between. Germline values: CDR1 MNHEY, CDR2 SVGAGI.